Listed below are T cell receptor beta chains from one sample, sequenced in a study of tumor-infiltrating lymphocytes in primary liver carcinoma. TCRdb re-derived calls from the multiplex PCR reads in MiXCR, one entry per CDR3 protein. The sample includes about 320,000 distinct CDR3 sequences, 65% seen only once; the top ten take roughly 8.6%. The sequenced sample was peripheral blood. The receptors were gathered from a man in his forties or fifties with primary liver carcinoma and hepatitis B virus infection. CDR3s include the opening cysteine and the closing phenylalanine or tryptophan. A D gene is named only where the DNA matches it firmly. Clone size, where shown, is once, few, many, or a class for clones that have expanded.

j_call: TRBJ2-7
clone_size: many
v_call: TRBV6-5
d_call: -
cdr3_nt: TGTGCCAGCAGTTACCGCCAGGGTTCAGGGAAGGGGCAGTACTTC
cdr3_aa: CASSYRQGSGKGQYF

j_call: TRBJ2-7
clone_size: few
v_call: TRBV5-4
d_call: TRBD1
cdr3_nt: TGTGCCAGCAGCCTACGCCCCGGGACAGGGTTTAGCTACGAGCAGTACTTC
cdr3_aa: CASSLRPGTGFSYEQYF

j_call: TRBJ1-6
clone_size: -
v_call: TRBV11-1
d_call: -
cdr3_nt: TGTGGTAGCAGCCGGACACTGGTTTCACCCCTCCATTTT
cdr3_aa: CGSSRTLVSPLHF

j_call: TRBJ2-5
clone_size: -
v_call: TRBV24-1
d_call: -
cdr3_nt: TGTGCCACCAGTGATTCGAGGAAGGGCCAAGAGACCCAGTACTTC
cdr3_aa: CATSDSRKGQETQYF

j_call: TRBJ1-1
clone_size: -
v_call: TRBV11-2
d_call: -
cdr3_nt: TGTGCCTGCAGCGGAATGGTTCTGGCGGAAGCTGTCTTT
cdr3_aa: CACSGMVLAEAVF

j_call: TRBJ2-7
clone_size: -
v_call: TRBV5-1
d_call: TRBD2
cdr3_nt: TGCGCCAGCAGCTTGGTATTAGCGGGAGGAACCGGAGCCAACGAGCAGTACTTC
cdr3_aa: CASSLVLAGGTGANEQYF

j_call: TRBJ2-1
clone_size: -
v_call: TRBV5-1
d_call: -
cdr3_nt: TGCGCCAGCAGCTTGGTTGGGCGCTCAACCTACAATGAGCAGTTCTTC
cdr3_aa: CASSLVGRSTYNEQFF

j_call: TRBJ2-1
clone_size: -
v_call: TRBV28
d_call: -
cdr3_nt: TGTGCCAGCAGCCCCGTCTACAATGAGCAGTTCTTC
cdr3_aa: CASSPVYNEQFF

j_call: TRBJ2-7
clone_size: -
v_call: TRBV14
d_call: -
cdr3_nt: TGTGCCGGTGGTATTATCGGGAGAGGGGACGAGCAGTACTTC
cdr3_aa: CAGGIIGRGDEQYF

j_call: TRBJ2-3
clone_size: -
v_call: TRBV10-3
d_call: -
cdr3_nt: TGTGCCATCAGGTGGACAGTCAGCACAGATACGCAGTATTTT
cdr3_aa: CAIRWTVSTDTQYF

j_call: TRBJ2-4
clone_size: many
v_call: TRBV6-6
d_call: TRBD2
cdr3_nt: TGTGCCAGCACCTCGGCGGGGGGGGTACACATTCAGTACTTC
cdr3_aa: CASTSAGGVHIQYF

j_call: TRBJ1-2
clone_size: many
v_call: TRBV6-6
d_call: -
cdr3_nt: TGTGCCAGCAGTTACCCGGCGGGGGCCTACTATGGCTACACCTTC
cdr3_aa: CASSYPAGAYYGYTF

j_call: TRBJ2-7
clone_size: -
v_call: TRBV6-2/TRBV6-3
d_call: TRBD2
cdr3_nt: TGTGCCAGCAGTCTAGCGGGAGTGGTCTCCTACAAGCAGTACTTC
cdr3_aa: CASSLAGVVSYKQYF

j_call: TRBJ1-2
clone_size: -
v_call: TRBV14
d_call: -
cdr3_nt: TGTGCCAGCAGCCAACGCCAAGGGGGAGGCTACACCTTC
cdr3_aa: CASSQRQGGGYTF

j_call: TRBJ1-1
clone_size: few
v_call: TRBV5-6
d_call: -
cdr3_nt: TGTGCCAGCAGCCCTGGAGGCGGGGACACTGAAGCTTTCTTT
cdr3_aa: CASSPGGGDTEAFF

j_call: TRBJ1-4
clone_size: -
v_call: TRBV14
d_call: -
cdr3_nt: TGTGCCAGCAGCCGGGGGACTGGTGAAAGACTGTTTTTT
cdr3_aa: CASSRGTGERLFF

j_call: TRBJ1-5
clone_size: -
v_call: TRBV12-3/TRBV12-4
d_call: -
cdr3_nt: TGTGTCAGCACTGATTACACGGATCAGCCCCAGCATTTT
cdr3_aa: CVSTDYTDQPQHF

j_call: TRBJ1-5
clone_size: -
v_call: TRBV6-5
d_call: TRBD1
cdr3_nt: TGTGCTAGCAGTCCACTGACAGGGCTAATCGAGGCCCAACATTTT
cdr3_aa: CASSPLTGLIEAQHF

j_call: TRBJ2-4
clone_size: -
v_call: TRBV7-9
d_call: -
cdr3_nt: TGTGCCAGCCGCGGGGGCGGGGGCAAAAACATTCAGTACTTC
cdr3_aa: CASRGGGGKNIQYF

j_call: TRBJ2-3
clone_size: -
v_call: TRBV20-1
d_call: -
cdr3_nt: TGCAGTGCTAGAGAGGGGAGTTTCACAGATACGCAGTATTTT
cdr3_aa: CSAREGSFTDTQYF

j_call: TRBJ2-1
clone_size: -
v_call: TRBV29-1
d_call: TRBD2
cdr3_nt: TGCAGCCGGACTAGCGGGAAGCTCTATGAGCAGTTCTTT
cdr3_aa: CSRTSGKLYEQFF

j_call: TRBJ2-3
clone_size: -
v_call: TRBV4-1
d_call: -
cdr3_nt: TGCGCCAGCAGCCAGATCGACTCGGCAGATACGCAGTATTTT
cdr3_aa: CASSQIDSADTQYF

j_call: TRBJ2-2
clone_size: -
v_call: TRBV11-3
d_call: -
cdr3_nt: TGTGCTAGCAGCTTGGTTCTGGGGGTGTTTTTT
cdr3_aa: CASSLVLGVFF

j_call: TRBJ2-5
clone_size: many
v_call: TRBV6-5
d_call: TRBD2
cdr3_nt: TGTGCCAGCAGCCAACCGGGGGGAGGCGAGACCCAGTACTTC
cdr3_aa: CASSQPGGGETQYF

j_call: TRBJ2-7
clone_size: -
v_call: TRBV5-1
d_call: -
cdr3_nt: TGCGCCAGCAGCTTGGCCCAGGGGGGCATCTCGTACGAGCAGTACTTC
cdr3_aa: CASSLAQGGISYEQYF

j_call: TRBJ2-2
clone_size: many
v_call: TRBV5-4
d_call: TRBD1
cdr3_nt: TGTGCCAGCAGCATTGGACAGGGGCGTACCGGGGAGCTGTTTTTT
cdr3_aa: CASSIGQGRTGELFF

j_call: TRBJ2-3
clone_size: -
v_call: TRBV5-1
d_call: -
cdr3_nt: TGCGCCAGCAGCCCCTGGAAGGGCTATCCCACAGATACGCAGTATTTT
cdr3_aa: CASSPWKGYPTDTQYF

j_call: TRBJ2-7
clone_size: -
v_call: TRBV11-2
d_call: TRBD1
cdr3_nt: TGTGCCAGCAGCTCACCGGGACAGGGGAAATACGAGCGGTACTTC
cdr3_aa: CASSSPGQGKYERYF

j_call: TRBJ2-5
clone_size: -
v_call: TRBV5-1
d_call: -
cdr3_nt: TGCGCCAGCAGCTCAACGGGCTTGGGGGAGACCCAGTACTTC
cdr3_aa: CASSSTGLGETQYF

j_call: TRBJ2-5
clone_size: -
v_call: TRBV7-9
d_call: -
cdr3_nt: TGTGCCAGCAGCTTTGACGGGGCTATAGAGACCCAGCACTTC
cdr3_aa: CASSFDGAIETQHF

j_call: TRBJ1-2
clone_size: many
v_call: TRBV4-2
d_call: -
cdr3_nt: TGTGCCAGCAGCGCCCTTGATGGGAACTATGGCTACACCTTC
cdr3_aa: CASSALDGNYGYTF

j_call: TRBJ1-5
clone_size: -
v_call: TRBV4-2
d_call: -
cdr3_nt: TGTGCTAGCAGTCTAAAAGCGGGAGTCGACACAGATACGCAGCATTTT
cdr3_aa: CASSLKAGVDTDTQHF

j_call: TRBJ2-3
clone_size: few
v_call: TRBV21-1
d_call: -
cdr3_nt: TGTGCCATCATACCGGTAGATACGCAGTATTTT
cdr3_aa: CAIIPVDTQYF

j_call: TRBJ2-7
clone_size: -
v_call: TRBV30
d_call: -
cdr3_nt: TGTGCCTGGAGTGTAGTAGACTTGGGTTCCGAGAAGTACTTC
cdr3_aa: CAWSVVDLGSEKYF

j_call: TRBJ2-1
clone_size: -
v_call: TRBV7-9
d_call: TRBD2
cdr3_nt: TGTGCCAGCACCTTAGGGCTAGCGGGAGACAATGAGCAGTTCTTC
cdr3_aa: CASTLGLAGDNEQFF

j_call: TRBJ2-3
clone_size: -
v_call: TRBV28
d_call: TRBD2
cdr3_nt: TGTGCCAGCAGCCCTAGCGGTCCTGCGGATACGCAGTATTTT
cdr3_aa: CASSPSGPADTQYF

j_call: TRBJ2-3
clone_size: -
v_call: TRBV29-1
d_call: -
cdr3_nt: TGCAGCGTTGCCTCGACTAGTTTTGGGGCGGATACGCAGTATTTT
cdr3_aa: CSVASTSFGADTQYF

j_call: TRBJ2-7
clone_size: many
v_call: TRBV6-2/TRBV6-3
d_call: -
cdr3_nt: TGTGCCAGCATTAAGGCCAGCGGTAGGTCCTACGAGCAGTACTTC
cdr3_aa: CASIKASGRSYEQYF

j_call: TRBJ1-6
clone_size: many
v_call: TRBV6-1
d_call: -
cdr3_nt: TGTGCCAGCAGTGAACTGAAAGATAATTCACCCCTCCACTTT
cdr3_aa: CASSELKDNSPLHF

j_call: TRBJ2-2
clone_size: -
v_call: TRBV4-2
d_call: TRBD2
cdr3_nt: TGTGTCAGCAGCCAGCAACCGGGGCTAGCGGGAGGAAGCACCGGGGAGCTGTTTTTT
cdr3_aa: CVSSQQPGLAGGSTGELFF